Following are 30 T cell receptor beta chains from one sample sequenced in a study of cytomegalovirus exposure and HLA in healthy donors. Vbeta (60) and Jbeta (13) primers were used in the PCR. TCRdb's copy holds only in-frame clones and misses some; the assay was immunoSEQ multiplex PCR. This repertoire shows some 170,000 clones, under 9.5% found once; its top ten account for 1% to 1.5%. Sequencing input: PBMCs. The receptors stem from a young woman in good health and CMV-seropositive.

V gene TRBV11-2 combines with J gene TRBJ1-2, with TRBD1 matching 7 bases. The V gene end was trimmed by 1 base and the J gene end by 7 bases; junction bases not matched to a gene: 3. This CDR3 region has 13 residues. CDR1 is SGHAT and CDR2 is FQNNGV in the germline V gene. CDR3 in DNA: TGTGCCAGCAGCTTAGGAAGACAGGGTGGCTACACCTTC. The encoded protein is CASSLGRQGGYTF.

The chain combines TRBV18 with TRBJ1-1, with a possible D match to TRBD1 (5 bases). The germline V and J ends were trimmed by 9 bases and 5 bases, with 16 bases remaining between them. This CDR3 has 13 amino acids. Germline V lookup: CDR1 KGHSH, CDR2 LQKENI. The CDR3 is CASFLGGKTEAFF. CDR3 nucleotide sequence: TGTGCCAGTTTTCTTGGGGGGAAGACTGAAGCTTTCTTT.

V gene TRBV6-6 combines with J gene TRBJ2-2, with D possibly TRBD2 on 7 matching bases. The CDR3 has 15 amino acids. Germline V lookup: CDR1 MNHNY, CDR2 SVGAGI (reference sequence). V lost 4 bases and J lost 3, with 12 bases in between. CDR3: CASSSRGLHTGELFF. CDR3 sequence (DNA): TGTGCCAGCAGTTCCAGGGGACTACACACCGGGGAGCTGTTTTTT.

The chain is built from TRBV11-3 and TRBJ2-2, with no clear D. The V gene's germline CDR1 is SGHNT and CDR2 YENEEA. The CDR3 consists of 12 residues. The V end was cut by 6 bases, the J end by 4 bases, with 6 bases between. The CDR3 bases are TGTGCCAGCAGTCATTTCACCGGGGAGCTGTTTTTT. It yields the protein CASSHFTGELFF.

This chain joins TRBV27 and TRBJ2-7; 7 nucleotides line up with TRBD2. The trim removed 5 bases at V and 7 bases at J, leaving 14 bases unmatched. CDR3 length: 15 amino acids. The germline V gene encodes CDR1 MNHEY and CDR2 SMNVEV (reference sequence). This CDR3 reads CASSRRGGRKGEQYF. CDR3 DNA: TGTGCCAGCAGTCGCCGGGGAGGGAGAAAGGGGGAGCAGTACTTC.

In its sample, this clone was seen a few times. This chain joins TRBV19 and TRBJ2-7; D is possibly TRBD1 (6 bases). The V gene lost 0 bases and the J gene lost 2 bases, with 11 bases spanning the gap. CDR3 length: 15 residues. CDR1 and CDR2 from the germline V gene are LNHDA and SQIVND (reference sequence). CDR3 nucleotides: TGTGCCAGTAGTATAGATCCGACAGGTCCCTACGAGCAGTACTTC. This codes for CASSIDPTGPYEQYF.

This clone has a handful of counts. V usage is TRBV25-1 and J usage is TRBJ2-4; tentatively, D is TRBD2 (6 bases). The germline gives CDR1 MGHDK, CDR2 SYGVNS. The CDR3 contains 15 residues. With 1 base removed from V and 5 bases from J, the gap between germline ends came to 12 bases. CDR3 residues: CASSEWAGRQNIQYF. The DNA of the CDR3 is TGTGCCAGCAGTGAATGGGCCGGGAGACAAAACATTCAGTACTTC. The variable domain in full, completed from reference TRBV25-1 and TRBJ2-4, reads EADIYQTPRYLVIGTGKKITLECSQTMGHDKMYWYQQDPGMELHLIHYSYGVNSTEKGDLSSESTVSRIRTEHFPLTLESARPSHTSQYLCASSEWAGRQNIQYFGAGTRLSVL.

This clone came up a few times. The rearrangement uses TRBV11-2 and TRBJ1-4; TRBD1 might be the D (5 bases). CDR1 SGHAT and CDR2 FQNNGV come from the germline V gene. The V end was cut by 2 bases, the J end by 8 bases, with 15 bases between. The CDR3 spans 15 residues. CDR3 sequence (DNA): TGTGCCAGCAGCTTATCTTCAGGGTCTGGGGAAAAACTGTTTTTT. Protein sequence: CASSLSSGSGEKLFF. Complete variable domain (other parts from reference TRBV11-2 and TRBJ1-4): EAGVAQSPRYKIIEKRQSVAFWCNPISGHATLYWYQQILGQGPKLLIQFQNNGVVDDSQLPKDRFSAERLKGVDSTLKIQPAKLEDSAVYLCASSLSSGSGEKLFFGSGTQLSVL.

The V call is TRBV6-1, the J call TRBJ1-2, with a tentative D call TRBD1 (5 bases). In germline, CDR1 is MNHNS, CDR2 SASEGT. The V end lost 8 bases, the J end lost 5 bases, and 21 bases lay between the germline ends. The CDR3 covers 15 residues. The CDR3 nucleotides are TGTGCCAGCTTCATGGGGGGGAAAGGGAATTATGGCTACACCTTC. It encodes CASFMGGKGNYGYTF.

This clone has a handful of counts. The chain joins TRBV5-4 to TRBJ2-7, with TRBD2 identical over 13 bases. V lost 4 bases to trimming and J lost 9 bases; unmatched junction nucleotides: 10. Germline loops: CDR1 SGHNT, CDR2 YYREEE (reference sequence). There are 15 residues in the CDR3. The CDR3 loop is CASSGQTSGGTSQYF. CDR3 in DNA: TGTGCCAGCAGCGGCCAGACTAGCGGGGGGACCTCGCAGTACTTC.

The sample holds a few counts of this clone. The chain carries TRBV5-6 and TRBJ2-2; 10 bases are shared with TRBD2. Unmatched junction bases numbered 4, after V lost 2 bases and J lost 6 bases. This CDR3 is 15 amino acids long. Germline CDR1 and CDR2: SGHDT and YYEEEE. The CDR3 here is CASSLAGGRAGELFF. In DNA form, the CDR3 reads TGTGCCAGCAGCTTAGCGGGAGGGCGGGCCGGGGAGCTGTTTTTT.

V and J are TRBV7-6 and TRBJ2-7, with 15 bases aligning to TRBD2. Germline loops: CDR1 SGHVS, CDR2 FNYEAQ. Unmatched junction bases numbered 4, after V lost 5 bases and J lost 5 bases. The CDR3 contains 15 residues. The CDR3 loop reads CASSPGLAGGNEQYF. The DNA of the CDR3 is TGTGCCAGCAGCCCTGGACTAGCGGGAGGGAACGAGCAGTACTTC. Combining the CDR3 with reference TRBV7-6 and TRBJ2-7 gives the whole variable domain GAGVSQSPRYKVTKRGQDVALRCDPISGHVSLYWYRQALGQGPEFLTYFNYEAQQDKSGLPNDRFSAERPEGSISTLTIQRTEQRDSAMYRCASSPGLAGGNEQYFGPGTRLTVT.

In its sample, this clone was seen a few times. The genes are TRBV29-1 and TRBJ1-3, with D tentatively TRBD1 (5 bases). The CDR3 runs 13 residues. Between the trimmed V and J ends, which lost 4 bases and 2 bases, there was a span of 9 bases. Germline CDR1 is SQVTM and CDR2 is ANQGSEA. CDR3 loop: CSVVPGAGNTIYF. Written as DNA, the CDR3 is TGCAGCGTTGTACCGGGGGCTGGAAACACCATATATTTT.

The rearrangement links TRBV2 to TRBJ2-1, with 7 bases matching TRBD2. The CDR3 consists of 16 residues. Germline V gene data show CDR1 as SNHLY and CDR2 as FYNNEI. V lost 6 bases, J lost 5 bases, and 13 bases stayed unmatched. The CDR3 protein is CASRGGVGIPDNEQFF. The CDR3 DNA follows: TGTGCCAGCAGGGGGGGGGTCGGGATTCCCGACAATGAGCAGTTCTTC.

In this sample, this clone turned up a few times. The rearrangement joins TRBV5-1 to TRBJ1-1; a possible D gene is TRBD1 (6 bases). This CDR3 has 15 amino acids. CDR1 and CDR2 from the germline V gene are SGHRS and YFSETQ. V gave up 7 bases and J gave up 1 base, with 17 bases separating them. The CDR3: CASRIGRDTNTEAFF. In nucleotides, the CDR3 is TGCGCCAGCCGAATCGGTAGGGACACGAACACTGAAGCTTTCTTT.

In DNA, the CDR3 is TGTGCCAGCAGTAGCGGGCTAGCGGGCCCCTACGAGCAGTACTTC. Translation: CASSSGLAGPYEQYF. V usage is TRBV2 and J usage is TRBJ2-7; 8 positions agree with TRBD2. This CDR3 has 15 amino acids. Germline V gene data show CDR1 as SNHLY and CDR2 as FYNNEI. V lost 5 bases to trimming and J lost 2 bases; unmatched junction nucleotides: 8.

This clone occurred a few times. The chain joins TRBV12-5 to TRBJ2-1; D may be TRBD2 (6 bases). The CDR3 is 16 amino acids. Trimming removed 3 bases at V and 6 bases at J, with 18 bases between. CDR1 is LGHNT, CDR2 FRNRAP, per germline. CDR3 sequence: CASGFGGVISPNEQFF. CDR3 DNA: TGTGCTAGTGGTTTCGGGGGAGTCATATCCCCCAATGAGCAGTTCTTC.

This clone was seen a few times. The DNA for the CDR3 is TGCGCCAGCAGCTCGGCTAGCGGAGAGTACGAGCAGTACTTC. This sequence encodes CASSSASGEYEQYF. The V and J genes are TRBV5-1 and TRBJ2-7; 7 bases fit TRBD2. Trimming at V came to 3 bases and at J to 4 bases, leaving 7 bases not matched to a gene. The germline gives CDR1 SGHRS, CDR2 YFSETQ. The CDR3 has 14 residues.

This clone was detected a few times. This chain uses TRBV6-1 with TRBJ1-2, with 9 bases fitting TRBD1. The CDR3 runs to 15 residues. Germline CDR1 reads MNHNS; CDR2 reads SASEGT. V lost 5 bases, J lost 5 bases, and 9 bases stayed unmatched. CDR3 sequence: CASSLRDRELYGYTF. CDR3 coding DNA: TGTGCCAGCAGTCTCCGGGACAGGGAGTTATATGGCTACACCTTC.

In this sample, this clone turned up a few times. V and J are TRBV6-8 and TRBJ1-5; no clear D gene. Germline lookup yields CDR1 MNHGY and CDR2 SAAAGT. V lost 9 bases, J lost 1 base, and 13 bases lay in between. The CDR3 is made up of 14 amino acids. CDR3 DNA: TGTGCCAGGGACGGACGAGGGAGCAATCAGCCCCAGCATTTT. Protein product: CARDGRGSNQPQHF.

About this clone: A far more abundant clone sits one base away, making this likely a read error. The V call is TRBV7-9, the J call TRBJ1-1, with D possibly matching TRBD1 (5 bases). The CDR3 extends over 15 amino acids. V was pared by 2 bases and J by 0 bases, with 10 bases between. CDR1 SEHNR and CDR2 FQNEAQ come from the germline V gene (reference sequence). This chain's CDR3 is CASSLSRTLNTEAFF. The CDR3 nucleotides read TGTGCCAGCAGCTTATCGAGGACACTGAACACTGAAGCTTTCTTT.

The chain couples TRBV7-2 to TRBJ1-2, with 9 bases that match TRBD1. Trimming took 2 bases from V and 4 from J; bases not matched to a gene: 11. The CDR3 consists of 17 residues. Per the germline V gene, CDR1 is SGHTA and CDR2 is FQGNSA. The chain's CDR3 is CASSLIIGQGRGYGYTF. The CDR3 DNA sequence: TGTGCCAGCAGCTTAATAATAGGACAGGGGAGGGGCTATGGCTACACCTTC. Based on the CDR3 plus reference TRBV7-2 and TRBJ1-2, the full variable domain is GAGVSQSPSNKVTEKGKDVELRCDPISGHTALYWYRQSLGQGLEFLIYFQGNSAPDKSGLPSDRFSAERTGGSVSTLTIQRTQQEDSAVYLCASSLIIGQGRGYGYTFGSGTRLTVV.

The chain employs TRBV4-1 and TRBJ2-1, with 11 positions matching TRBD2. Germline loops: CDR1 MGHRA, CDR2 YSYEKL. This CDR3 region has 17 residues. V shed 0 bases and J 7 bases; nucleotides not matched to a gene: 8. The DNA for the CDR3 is TGCGCCAGCAGCCAAGAGGAACTAGCGGGAGTGGGGAATGAGCAGTTCTTC. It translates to CASSQEELAGVGNEQFF.

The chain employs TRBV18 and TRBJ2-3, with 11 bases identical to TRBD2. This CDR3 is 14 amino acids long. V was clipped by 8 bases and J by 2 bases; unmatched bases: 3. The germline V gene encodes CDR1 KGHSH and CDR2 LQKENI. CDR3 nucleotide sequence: TGTGCCAGCGCACTAGCGGGAGACACAGATACGCAGTATTTT. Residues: CASALAGDTDTQYF.

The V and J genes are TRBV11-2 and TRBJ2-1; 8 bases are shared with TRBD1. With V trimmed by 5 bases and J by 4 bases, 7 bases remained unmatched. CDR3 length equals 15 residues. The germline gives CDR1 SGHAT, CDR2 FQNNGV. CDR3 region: CASSPGTGPYNEQFF. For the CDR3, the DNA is TGTGCCAGCAGCCCCGGGACAGGCCCTTACAATGAGCAGTTCTTC.

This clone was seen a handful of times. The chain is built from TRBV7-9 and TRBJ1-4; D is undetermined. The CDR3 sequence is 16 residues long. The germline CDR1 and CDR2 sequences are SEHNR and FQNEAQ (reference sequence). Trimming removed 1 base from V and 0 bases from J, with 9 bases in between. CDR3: CASSLGTATTNEKLFF. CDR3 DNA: TGTGCCAGCAGCTTAGGTACCGCGACAACTAATGAAAAACTGTTTTTT.

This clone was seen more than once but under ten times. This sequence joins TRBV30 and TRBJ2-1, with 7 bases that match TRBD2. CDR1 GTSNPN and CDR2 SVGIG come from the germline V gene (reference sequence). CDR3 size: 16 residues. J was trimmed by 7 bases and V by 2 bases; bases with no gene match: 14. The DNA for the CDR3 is TGTGCCTGGAGTTTAGCGGGTTCTGAAAGCGGGAATGAGCAGTTCTTC. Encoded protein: CAWSLAGSESGNEQFF.

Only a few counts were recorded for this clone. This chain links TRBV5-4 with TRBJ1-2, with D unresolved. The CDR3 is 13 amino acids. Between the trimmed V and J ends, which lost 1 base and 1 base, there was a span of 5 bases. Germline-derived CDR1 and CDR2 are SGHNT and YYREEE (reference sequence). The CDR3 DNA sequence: TGTGCCAGCAGCTTGCACAGTAACTATGGCTACACCTTC. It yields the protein CASSLHSNYGYTF.

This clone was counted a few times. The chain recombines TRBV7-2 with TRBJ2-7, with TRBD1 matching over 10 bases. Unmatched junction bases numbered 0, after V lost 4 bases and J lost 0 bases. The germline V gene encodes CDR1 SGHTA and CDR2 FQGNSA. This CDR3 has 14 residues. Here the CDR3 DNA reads TGTGCCAGCAGCTGGGACAGGGGCTCCTACGAGCAGTACTTC. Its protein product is CASSWDRGSYEQYF.

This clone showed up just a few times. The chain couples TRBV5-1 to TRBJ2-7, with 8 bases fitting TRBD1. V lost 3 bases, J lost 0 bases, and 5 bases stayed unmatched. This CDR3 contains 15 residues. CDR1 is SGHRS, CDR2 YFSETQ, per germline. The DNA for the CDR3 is TGCGCCAGCAGCTCTCCAGGGGGCATCTCCTACGAGCAGTACTTC. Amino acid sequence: CASSSPGGISYEQYF. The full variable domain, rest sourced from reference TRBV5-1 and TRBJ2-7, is KAGVTQTPRYLIKTRGQQVTLSCSPISGHRSVSWYQQTPGQGLQFLFEYFSETQRNKGNFPGRFSGRQFSNSRSEMNVSTLELGDSALYLCASSSPGGISYEQYFGPGTRLTVT.